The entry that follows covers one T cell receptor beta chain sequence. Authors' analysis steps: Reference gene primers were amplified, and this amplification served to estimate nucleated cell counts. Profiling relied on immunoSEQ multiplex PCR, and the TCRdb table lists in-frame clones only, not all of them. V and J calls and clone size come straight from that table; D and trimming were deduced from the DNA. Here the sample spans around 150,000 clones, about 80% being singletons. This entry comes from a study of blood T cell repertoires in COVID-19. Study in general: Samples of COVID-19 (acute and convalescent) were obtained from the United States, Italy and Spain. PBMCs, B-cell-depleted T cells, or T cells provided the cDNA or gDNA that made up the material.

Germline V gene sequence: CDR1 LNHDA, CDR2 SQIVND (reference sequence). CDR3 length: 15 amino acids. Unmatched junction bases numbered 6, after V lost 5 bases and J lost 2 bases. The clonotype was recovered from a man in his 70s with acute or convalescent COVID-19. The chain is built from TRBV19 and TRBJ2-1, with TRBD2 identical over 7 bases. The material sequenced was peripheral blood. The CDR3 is CASSARGETYNEQFF. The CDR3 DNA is TGTGCCAGTAGTGCACGGGGGGAAACCTACAATGAGCAGTTCTTC.